A selection of T cell receptor beta chains follows, all from one sample in a study of Graves' ophthalmopathy and Graves' hyperthyroidism. A single record per CDR3 protein comes from TCRdb applying MiXCR to the multiplex PCR reads. The sample records about 220,000 distinct CDR3 sequences, about a fifth being singletons. Sequencing input: peripheral blood. Receptors originate from a woman aged 45-65 years with Graves' ophthalmopathy. CDR3s include the opening cysteine and the closing phenylalanine or tryptophan. D genes are given only for firm matches. Clone size is given for some rows only: seen once, a few or many times, or a class if the clone is expanded.

D gene,V gene,J gene,CDR3 length,clone size,CDR3 protein,CDR3 DNA
TRBD1,TRBV28,TRBJ2-7,15,many,CASSAGTGNRYEQYF,TGTGCCAGCAGCGCGGGGACAGGGAATAGATACGAGCAGTACTTC
NA,TRBV3-1,TRBJ2-7,15,few,CASSLRGIELREQYF,TGTGCCAGCAGCCTTAGGGGAATTGAGCTACGCGAGCAGTACTTC
NA,TRBV6-5,TRBJ1-2,11,NA,CASSSRDGYTF,TGTGCCAGCAGTTCCAGGGATGGCTACACCTTC
NA,TRBV12-3/TRBV12-4,TRBJ1-2,11,NA,CASSPGGVRTF,TGTGCCAGCAGTCCAGGAGGGGTAAGAACCTTC
NA,TRBV7-3,TRBJ2-5,14,NA,CASSPRVGVETQYF,TGTGCCAGCAGCCCACGGGTAGGAGTGGAGACCCAGTACTTC
TRBD1,TRBV5-1,TRBJ1-2,14,many,CASTRTGSAYGYTF,TGCGCCAGCACCAGGACAGGGTCGGCCTATGGCTACACCTTC
TRBD1,TRBV19,TRBJ1-1,15,NA,CASSIAGTGIAEAFF,TGTGCCAGTAGTATAGCCGGGACAGGGATCGCTGAAGCTTTCTTT
TRBD1,TRBV7-3,TRBJ2-5,16,NA,CASSYPGGTGQETQYF,TGTGCCAGCAGCTACCCCGGCGGGACAGGGCAAGAGACCCAGTACTTC
TRBD1,TRBV28,TRBJ2-5,15,many,CASSSLQGEQETQYF,TGTGCCAGCAGTTCCTTACAGGGGGAGCAAGAGACCCAGTACTTC
NA,TRBV2,TRBJ1-1,12,many,CASSVENTEAFF,TGTGCCAGCAGTGTCGAGAACACTGAAGCTTTCTTT
NA,TRBV6-1,TRBJ1-1,14,many,CAIRDLGANTEAFF,TGTGCCATTAGGGACCTAGGGGCGAACACTGAAGCTTTCTTT
NA,TRBV19,TRBJ2-7,14,many,CASRAEWSSYEQYF,TGTGCCAGTCGAGCGGAATGGAGCTCCTACGAGCAGTACTTC
NA,TRBV20-1,TRBJ2-5,13,NA,CSAKAVARETQYF,TGCAGTGCTAAGGCGGTAGCACGAGAGACCCAGTACTTC
TRBD1,TRBV27,TRBJ2-2,15,NA,CASSPTQGATGELSF,TGTGCCAGCAGTCCAACACAGGGGGCCACCGGGGAGCTGTCTTTT
TRBD2,TRBV12-3/TRBV12-4,TRBJ2-7,16,many,CASSLMTSGLSYEQYF,TGTGCCAGCAGTTTAATGACTAGCGGGTTATCCTACGAGCAGTACTTC
TRBD1,TRBV7-9,TRBJ2-7,15,many,CASTRNTGESYEQYF,TGTGCCAGCACCCGGAATACAGGGGAGTCCTACGAGCAGTACTTC
NA,TRBV4-1,TRBJ1-1,15,NA,CASSQDSDTNTEAFF,TGCGCCAGCAGCCAAGATTCCGACACGAACACTGAAGCTTTCTTT
NA,TRBV12-3/TRBV12-4,TRBJ2-7,14,many,CASSLEQDAYEQYF,TGTGCCAGCAGTTTAGAACAGGATGCCTACGAGCAGTACTTC
NA,TRBV30,TRBJ1-3,15,many,CAWSPGQTFGNTIYF,TGTGCCTGGAGCCCGGGGCAAACGTTCGGAAACACCATATATTTT
NA,TRBV12-3/TRBV12-4,TRBJ2-7,14,many,CASSLSVVGYEQYF,TGTGCCAGCAGTTTAAGTGTCGTCGGCTACGAGCAGTACTTC
TRBD1,TRBV19,TRBJ2-2,14,many,CASWDREIGGELFF,TGTGCCAGTTGGGACAGGGAAATTGGCGGGGAGCTGTTTTTT
TRBD1,TRBV15,TRBJ2-7,14,many,CATSRVTGAYEQYF,TGTGCCACCAGCAGAGTAACAGGGGCCTACGAGCAGTACTTC
NA,TRBV6-5,TRBJ2-7,14,many,CASSSYRAAYEQYF,TGTGCCAGCAGTTCCTACCGGGCCGCCTACGAGCAGTACTTC
NA,TRBV27,TRBJ2-7,15,many,CASSLSRVAPYEQYF,TGTGCCAGCAGTCTCTCCAGGGTGGCTCCCTACGAGCAGTACTTC
NA,TRBV9,TRBJ1-1,15,many,CASSVGGPLNTEAFF,TGTGCCAGCAGCGTAGGGGGACCGTTGAACACTGAAGCTTTCTTT
TRBD2,TRBV6-1,TRBJ2-7,15,NA,CASSPPGLETHEQYF,TGTGCCAGCAGTCCGCCGGGACTAGAGACCCACGAGCAGTACTTC